Listed below are T cell receptor beta chains from one sample, sequenced in a study of human T cells and chemical hapten exposure. TCRdb re-called the RACE reads with MiXCR, one entry per CDR3 protein. This table holds 65,000 to 80,000 distinct CDR3 sequences, 9% to 12% found once. This specimen consisted of whole blood, obtained in connection with sensitization to the hapten diphenylcyclopropenone (DPC). The origin of the receptors is a woman in her fifties or sixties with alopecia areata. Some clones in this sample may be carry-over from other donors' samples. Both conserved end residues are part of each CDR3. A D gene is named only where the DNA matches it firmly. For some rows the clone size is stated as once, few or many, or as a class when expanded; others skip it.

TRBJ1-5 | TRBV12-3/TRBV12-4 | TRBD1 | . | CASSLGTGGWHQPQHF | TGTGCCAGCAGTTTAGGGACAGGGGGCTGGCATCAGCCCCAGCATTTT
TRBJ1-1 | TRBV29-1 | . | few | CSASSENTEAFF | TGCAGCGCCAGTTCAGAAAACACTGAAGCTTTCTTT
TRBJ1-5 | TRBV28 | . | few | CASSLGGSYSNQPQHF | TGTGCCAGCAGTTTGGGGGGTTCCTATAGCAATCAGCCCCAGCATTTT
TRBJ2-4 | TRBV7-7 | TRBD2 | many | CASSLPQERELAKNIQYF | TGTGCTAGCAGCTTACCCCAGGAGCGGGAGTTAGCCAAAAACATTCAGTACTTC
TRBJ2-3 | TRBV28 | . | many | CASTLGGGGGTDTQYF | TGTGCCAGCACCCTAGGGGGAGGAGGGGGAACAGATACGCAGTATTTT
TRBJ1-1 | TRBV29-1 | TRBD1 | few | CSVLDRAAEAFF | TGCAGCGTCCTGGACAGGGCGGCTGAAGCTTTCTTT
TRBJ2-7 | TRBV10-3 | TRBD2 | many | CASRTSDENEQYF | TGTGCATCGCGGACTAGCGACGAAAACGAGCAGTACTTC
TRBJ1-1 | TRBV18 | . | . | CASSSAQNTEAFF | TGTGCCAGCTCATCGGCCCAGAACACTGAAGCTTTCTTT
TRBJ1-5 | TRBV18 | TRBD1 | few | CASSPARGPDQPQHF | TGTGCCAGCTCACCTGCCAGGGGGCCCGATCAGCCCCAGCATTTT
TRBJ2-3 | TRBV29-1 | . | . | CSAFWGTDTQYF | TGCAGCGCTTTCTGGGGCACAGATACGCAGTATTTT
TRBJ1-2 | TRBV7-2 | . | . | CASSPEARRVHGYTF | TGTGCCAGCAGCCCTGAGGCCAGAAGGGTCCATGGCTACACCTTC
TRBJ1-1 | TRBV3-1 | . | . | CASSQDSPGTTEAFF | TGTGCCAGCAGCCAAGATTCTCCGGGGACAACTGAAGCTTTCTTT
TRBJ2-1 | TRBV4-2 | . | . | CASSQRGGVSNEQFF | TGTGCCAGCAGCCAAAGAGGGGGAGTGTCCAATGAGCAGTTCTTC
TRBJ1-5 | TRBV6-2/TRBV6-3 | . | many | CASSYSGNNQPQHF | TGTGCCAGCAGTTACTCGGGGAACAATCAGCCCCAGCATTTT
TRBJ1-1 | TRBV20-1 | TRBD1 | few | CSASYRGGTEAFF | TGCAGTGCTAGCTACAGGGGTGGAACTGAAGCTTTCTTT
TRBJ2-3 | TRBV14 | TRBD2 | few | CASSQELWRERTDTQYF | TGTGCCAGCAGCCAAGAATTGTGGCGGGAGCGCACAGATACGCAGTATTTT
TRBJ1-3 | TRBV9 | . | few | CASSVGQNTIYF | TGTGCCAGCAGCGTAGGTCAGAACACCATATATTTT
TRBJ2-5 | TRBV7-3 | . | few | CASSKDSGIQETQYF | TGTGCCAGCAGCAAAGATTCAGGGATACAAGAGACCCAGTACTTC
TRBJ1-2 | TRBV7-3 | TRBD1 | few | CASSLKPGGANYGYTF | TGTGCCAGCAGTCTAAAACCAGGGGGTGCTAACTATGGCTACACCTTC
TRBJ2-1 | TRBV11-3 | TRBD2 | few | CASSLDFSSGRVYNEQFF | TGTGCCAGCAGCTTAGATTTTAGTTCCGGGAGGGTCTACAATGAGCAGTTCTTC
TRBJ2-4 | TRBV27 | . | few | CASSRGSKNIQYF | TGTGCCAGTTCTAGGGGATCCAAAAACATTCAGTACTTC
TRBJ2-3 | TRBV2 | TRBD1 | . | CASRPGTGADTQYF | TGTGCCAGCAGGCCCGGGACAGGGGCGGATACGCAGTATTTT
TRBJ2-7 | TRBV20-1 | . | . | CSAREKGPRGEQYF | TGCAGTGCTAGAGAGAAAGGGCCACGGGGCGAGCAGTACTTC
TRBJ2-5 | TRBV18 | TRBD2 | few | CASSPGLGLAGERETQYF | TGTGCCAGCTCACCCGGTCTTGGACTAGCGGGAGAACGAGAGACCCAGTACTTC